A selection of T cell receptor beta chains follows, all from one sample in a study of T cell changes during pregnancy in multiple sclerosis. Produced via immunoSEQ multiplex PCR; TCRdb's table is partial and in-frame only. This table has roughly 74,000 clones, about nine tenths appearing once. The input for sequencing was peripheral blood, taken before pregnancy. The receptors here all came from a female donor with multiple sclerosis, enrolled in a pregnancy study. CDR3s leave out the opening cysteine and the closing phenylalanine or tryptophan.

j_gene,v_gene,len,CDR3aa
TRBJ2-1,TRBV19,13,ASSIKGPTYNEQF
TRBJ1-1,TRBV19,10,ASSLLGLEAF
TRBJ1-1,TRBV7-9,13,ASSSQGTVNTEAF
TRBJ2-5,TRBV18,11,ASSPRDQETQY
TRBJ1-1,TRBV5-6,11,ASSLDRGYEAF
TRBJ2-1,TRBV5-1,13,ASSLSLAGEGEQF
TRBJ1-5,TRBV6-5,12,ASSYSGAGQPQH
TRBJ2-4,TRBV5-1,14,ASSVTGGLAKNIQY
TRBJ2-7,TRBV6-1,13,ASSGDRAIYHEQY
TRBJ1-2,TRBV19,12,ASSIPSRSSGYT
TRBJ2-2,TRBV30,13,AWSEGQGNTGELF
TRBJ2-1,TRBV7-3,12,ASSLLPGDDEQF
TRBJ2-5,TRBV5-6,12,ASSSQGAEETQY
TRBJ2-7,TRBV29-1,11,SVARDRAHEQY
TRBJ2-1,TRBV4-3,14,ASSQDGAGGANEQF
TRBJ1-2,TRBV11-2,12,ASSLEGGVGGYT
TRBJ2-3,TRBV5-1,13,ASSLVAGGPDTQY
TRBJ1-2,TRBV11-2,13,ASSLGPGQGYGYT
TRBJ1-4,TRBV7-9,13,ASSLDSGVREKLF
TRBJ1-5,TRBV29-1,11,SAMGQGDQPQH
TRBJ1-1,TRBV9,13,ASSVVPEGYTEAF
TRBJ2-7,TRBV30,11,AWSGTGPGEQY
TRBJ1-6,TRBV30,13,AWGVGALGNSPLH
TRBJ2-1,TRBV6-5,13,ASSYTGGSYNEQF
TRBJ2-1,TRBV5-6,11,ASSSFIWEPQF
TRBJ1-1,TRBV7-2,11,ASSFGVSTEAF
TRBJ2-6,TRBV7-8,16,ASSPAGQVISGANVLT
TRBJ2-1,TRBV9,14,ASSVVGTSGSYEQF
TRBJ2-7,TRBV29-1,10,SVSLGGYEQY
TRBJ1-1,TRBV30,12,AGTGPLLNTEAF
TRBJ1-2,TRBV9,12,ASSSPGTGRGYT
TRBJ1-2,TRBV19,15,ASSISLGTGAFYGYT
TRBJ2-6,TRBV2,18,ASSASLFSGRRTGANVLT
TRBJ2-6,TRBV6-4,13,ASSAGTGGANVLT
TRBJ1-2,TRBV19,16,ASNPKQGKLMGNYGYT
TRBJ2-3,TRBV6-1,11,ASDRVRLDTQY
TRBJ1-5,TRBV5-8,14,ASSPRTGYSNQPQH
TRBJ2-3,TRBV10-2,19,ASRKPAGLAAGTGAVETQY
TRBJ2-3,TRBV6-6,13,ASSGAGDPTDTQY
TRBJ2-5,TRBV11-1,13,ASSLGGDHKETQY
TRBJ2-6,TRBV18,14,ASSKLQGPGANVLT
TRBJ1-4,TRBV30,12,AWSTGKGEEKLF
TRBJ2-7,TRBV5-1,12,ASKLGTGLGEQY
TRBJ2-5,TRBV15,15,ATTGLAGGDGLKTQY
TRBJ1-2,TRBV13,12,ASSAGTGPYGYT
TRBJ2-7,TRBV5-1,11,ASSWGEFYEQY
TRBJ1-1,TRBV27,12,ASSLSSGRTEAF
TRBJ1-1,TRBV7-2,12,ASRLKTGPFEAF
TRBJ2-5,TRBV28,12,ASSSPGLQETQY
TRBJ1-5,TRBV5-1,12,ASSPREGNQPQH
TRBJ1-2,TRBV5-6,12,ASSSRGWGHGYT
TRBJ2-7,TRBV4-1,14,ASSPDQGQGRWEQY
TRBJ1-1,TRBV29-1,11,SVERGMNTEAF
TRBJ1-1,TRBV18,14,ASSPPGQGMNTEAF
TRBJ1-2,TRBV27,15,ASSWVGNRATNYGYT